Below, 9 T cell receptor beta chains from the same sample are listed, as sequenced in a study of T-cell reconstitution after alpha-beta-depleted transplantation in children. The library targeted TCRbeta and was prepared with unique molecular identifiers. Each CDR3 protein is one row after TCRdb ran MiXCR on the PCR reads. The profile covers around 250,000 distinct CDR3 sequences, with 9.9% appearing a single time and around 9.1% taken by the ten largest. Here the sequenced sample was PBMCs from the stem cell graft donor, taken from the stem cell graft. These receptors came from a human donor who donated a stem cell graft to a child with SCID.

There are many counts of this clonotype. The rearrangement joins TRBV20-1 to TRBJ1-2; D not resolved. V was trimmed by 0 bases and J by 2 bases, leaving 10 bases between them. Germline V CDR1 and CDR2: DFQATT, SNEGSKA (reference sequence). This CDR3 comprises 14 residues. The CDR3 DNA sequence: TGCAGTGCTAGAGAATCCACAGCGAACTATGGCTACACCTTC. Protein sequence: CSARESTANYGYTF.

The chain joins TRBV5-1 to TRBJ1-6; D not resolved. CDR1 SGHRS and CDR2 YFSETQ come from the germline V gene. V was cut by 5 bases and J by 0 bases, with 9 bases left in between. CDR3 length: 15 amino acids. In DNA form, the CDR3 reads TGCGCCAGCAGTTCCGACAACTCCTATAATTCACCCCTCCACTTT. This encodes CASSSDNSYNSPLHF.

This clonotype was seen a few times. V is TRBV20-1 and J is TRBJ1-4; possible D gene TRBD1, 5 bases. Trimming cost V 1 base and J 0 bases, with 12 bases left between them. The CDR3 is 16 residues long. Germline V gene data show CDR1 as DFQATT and CDR2 as SNEGSKA (reference sequence). The CDR3 spells CSARVLWGSTNEKLFF. In DNA, the CDR3 is TGCAGTGCTAGAGTTCTGTGGGGGTCAACTAATGAAAAACTGTTTTTT.

There are a few counts of this clonotype. This chain connects TRBV7-8 to TRBJ1-4; D unclear. Trimming took off 2 bases at V and 8 bases at J, with 9 bases between the two ends. CDR3 length: 13 residues. Germline assignment: CDR1 SGHVS and CDR2 FQNEAQ. This CDR3 is CASSLLSAEKLFF. The CDR3 coding sequence is TGTGCCAGCAGCTTACTTTCTGCGGAAAAACTGTTTTTT.

This clonotype has ten or more counts. V and J are TRBV12-3 or TRBV12-4 and TRBJ2-1, with D uncertain. The length of the CDR3 is 14 residues. V was shortened by 5 bases and J by 2 bases, with 10 bases between the two germline ends. CDR3 loop: CASSLLGTYNEQFF. For the CDR3, the DNA is TGTGCCAGCAGTCTGTTAGGGACCTACAATGAGCAGTTCTTC.

This clonotype turned up a few times. The chain combines TRBV20-1 with TRBJ2-3, with 10 bases aligning to TRBD2. The CDR3 length is 14 residues. J gave up 5 bases and V 3 bases, and 5 bases lay outside the gene matches. Germline V gives CDR1 DFQATT, CDR2 SNEGSKA (reference sequence). The chain's CDR3 is CSARERGGLDTQYF. The CDR3 DNA reads as TGCAGTGCTAGGGAGCGGGGGGGTTTAGATACGCAGTATTTT.

A few counts support this clonotype. CDR3 sequence: CASSRNQGAGSGANVLTF. Written as DNA, the CDR3 is TGTGCCAGCAGCCGCAATCAAGGGGCAGGATCTGGGGCCAACGTCCTGACTTTC. The chain carries TRBV11-1 and TRBJ2-6; D might be TRBD1 (5 bases). There are 18 residues in the CDR3. Germline V gene lookup returns CDR1 SGHAT and CDR2 FQDESV (reference sequence). V was cut by 5 bases and J by 1 base, with 18 bases left in between.

The V gene is TRBV6-1, the J gene TRBJ1-5, with TRBD1 identical over 8 bases. Germline CDR1 and CDR2: MNHNS and SASEGT. The CDR3 has 14 residues. The V gene end was trimmed by 4 bases and the J gene end by 4 bases; junction bases not matched to a gene: 3. CDR3 protein: CASSGTGYNQPQHF. DNA for the CDR3: TGTGCCAGCAGTGGGACAGGGTATAATCAGCCCCAGCATTTT.

There are a few counts of this clonotype. The rearrangement uses TRBV11-2 and TRBJ2-2; 8 nucleotides align to TRBD2. Germline CDR1 SGHAT, CDR2 FQNNGV. The CDR3 consists of 13 residues. J gave up 7 bases and V 7 bases, and 5 bases lay outside the gene matches. In DNA, the CDR3 is TGTGCCAGCACCTCCGGGGGGGTCGGGGAGCTGTTTTTT. Translated: CASTSGGVGELFF.